Listed below are T cell receptor beta chains from one sample, sequenced in a study of sequential checkpoint blockade in melanoma. TCRdb's copy holds only in-frame clones and misses some; the assay was immunoSEQ multiplex PCR. In the table there are approximately 2,500 clones, 20% to 25% of which are singletons. The sample consisted of tumor tissue (inferred from file names), taken from a patient given nivolumab and ipilimumab in sequence. These receptors all stem from a human donor with melanoma. CDR3s include the opening cysteine and the closing phenylalanine or tryptophan. D genes are given only for firm matches. Clone size is not always given. Where it is, it says once, few, many or a class for expanded clones.

- | TRBJ2-1 | 16 | TRBV6-8 | - | CASSDPNLPSYNEQFF | TGTGCCAGCAGTGACCCCAACCTACCTTCCTACAATGAGCAGTTCTTC
- | TRBJ1-5 | 18 | TRBV28 | TRBD1 | CASSEYDQGAVGNQPQHF | TGTGCCAGCAGTGAGTATGACCAGGGGGCGGTCGGCAATCAGCCCCAGCATTTT
few | TRBJ2-1 | 13 | TRBV2 | TRBD2 | CASGTSGGNEQFF | TGTGCCAGCGGAACTAGCGGTGGAAATGAGCAGTTCTTC
few | TRBJ1-1 | 15 | TRBV30 | - | CAWSLGVRRNTEAFF | TGTGCCTGGAGCTTGGGGGTACGGAGGAACACTGAAGCTTTCTTT
few | TRBJ1-5 | 13 | TRBV9 | TRBD1 | CASSMTGNQPQHF | TGTGCCAGCAGTATGACAGGGAATCAGCCCCAGCATTTT
- | TRBJ2-6 | 15 | TRBV19 | - | CASSIPGAGANVLTF | TGTGCCAGTAGTATTCCCGGGGCTGGGGCCAACGTCCTGACTTTC
- | TRBJ1-3 | 17 | TRBV28 | - | CASSFPPQSYSGNTIYF | TGTGCCAGCAGTTTCCCCCCACAGAGCTACTCTGGAAACACCATATATTTT
few | TRBJ1-2 | 13 | TRBV30 | - | CAWSPATVYGYTF | TGTGCCTGGAGTCCGGCGACAGTCTATGGCTACACCTTC
- | TRBJ2-7 | 12 | TRBV10-3 | - | CAISEVSYEQYF | TGTGCCATCAGTGAGGTATCCTACGAGCAGTACTTC
few | TRBJ2-7 | 16 | TRBV18 | TRBD2 | CASSPVGAGELYEQYF | TGTGCCAGCTCACCAGTCGGGGCGGGAGAACTCTACGAGCAGTACTTC
medium-sized | TRBJ1-1 | 14 | TRBV9 | - | CASSVEAGSGGAFF | TGTGCCAGCAGCGTAGAAGCAGGGAGCGGGGGAGCTTTCTTT
- | TRBJ2-1 | 14 | TRBV28 | - | CASNPPPGSVEQFF | TGTGCCAGCAACCCGCCCCCCGGCTCTGTTGAGCAGTTCTTC